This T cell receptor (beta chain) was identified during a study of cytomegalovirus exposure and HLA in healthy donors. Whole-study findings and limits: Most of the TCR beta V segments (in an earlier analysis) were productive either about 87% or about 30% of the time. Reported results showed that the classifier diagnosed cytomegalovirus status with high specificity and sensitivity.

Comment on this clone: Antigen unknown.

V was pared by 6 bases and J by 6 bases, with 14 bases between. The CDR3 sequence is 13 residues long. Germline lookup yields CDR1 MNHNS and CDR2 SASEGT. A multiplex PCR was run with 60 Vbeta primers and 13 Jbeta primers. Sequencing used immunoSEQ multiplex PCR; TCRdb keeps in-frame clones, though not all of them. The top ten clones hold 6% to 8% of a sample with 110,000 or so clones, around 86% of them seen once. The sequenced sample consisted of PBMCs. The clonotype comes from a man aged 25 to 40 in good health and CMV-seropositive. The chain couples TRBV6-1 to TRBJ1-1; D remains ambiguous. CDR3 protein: CASSAMRHAEAFF. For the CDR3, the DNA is TGTGCCAGCAGCGCTATGCGCCACGCTGAAGCTTTCTTT.